This T cell receptor beta chain was obtained from a study of T cell changes during pregnancy in multiple sclerosis. Clones were read by immunoSEQ multiplex PCR, and TCRdb kept only the in-frame ones, dropping some. The data hold 50,000 to 75,000 clones, with 91% observed a single time. Germline CDR1 and CDR2: KGHSY and FQNENV. The CDR3 length is 14 residues. V gave up 1 base and J gave up 5 bases; unmatched junction bases: 3. The clonotype comes from a female donor in good health, enrolled as a control in a pregnancy study. The chain employs TRBV16 and TRBJ2-7; 9 bases line up with TRBD1. This sample comprised peripheral blood, obtained in the third trimester of pregnancy. The DNA of the CDR3 is TGTGCCAGCAGCCAATGGGACAGGGCGGACGAGCAGTACTTC. Translated, it gives CASSQWDRADEQYF.